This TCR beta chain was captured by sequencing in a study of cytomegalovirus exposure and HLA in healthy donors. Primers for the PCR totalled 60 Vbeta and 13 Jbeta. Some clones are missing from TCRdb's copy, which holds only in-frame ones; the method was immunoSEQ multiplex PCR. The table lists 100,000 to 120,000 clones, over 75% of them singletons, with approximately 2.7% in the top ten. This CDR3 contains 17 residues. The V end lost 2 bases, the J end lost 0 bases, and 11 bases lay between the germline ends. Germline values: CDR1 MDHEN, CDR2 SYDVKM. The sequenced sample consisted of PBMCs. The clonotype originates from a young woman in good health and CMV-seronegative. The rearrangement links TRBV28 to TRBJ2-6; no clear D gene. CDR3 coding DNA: TGTGCCAGCAGTTTAGGTGCTATATACTCTGGGGCCAACGTCCTGACTTTC. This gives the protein CASSLGAIYSGANVLTF. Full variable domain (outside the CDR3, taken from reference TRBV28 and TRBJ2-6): DVKVTQSSRYLVKRTGEKVFLECVQDMDHENMFWYRQDPGLGLRLIYFSYDVKMKEKGDIPEGYSVSREKKERFSLILESASTNQTSMYLCASSLGAIYSGANVLTFGAGSRLTVL.